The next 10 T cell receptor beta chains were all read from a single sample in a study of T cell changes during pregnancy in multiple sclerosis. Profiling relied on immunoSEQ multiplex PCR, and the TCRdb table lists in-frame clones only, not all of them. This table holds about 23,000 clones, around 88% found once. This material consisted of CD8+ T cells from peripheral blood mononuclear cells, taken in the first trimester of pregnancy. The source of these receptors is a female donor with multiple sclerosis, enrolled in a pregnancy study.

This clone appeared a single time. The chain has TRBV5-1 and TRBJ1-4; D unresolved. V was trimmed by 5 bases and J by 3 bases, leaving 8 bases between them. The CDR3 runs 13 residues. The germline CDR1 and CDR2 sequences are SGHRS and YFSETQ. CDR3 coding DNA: TGCGCCAGCAGGGCCCCCCCTAATGAAAAACTGTTTTTT. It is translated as CASRAPPNEKLFF.

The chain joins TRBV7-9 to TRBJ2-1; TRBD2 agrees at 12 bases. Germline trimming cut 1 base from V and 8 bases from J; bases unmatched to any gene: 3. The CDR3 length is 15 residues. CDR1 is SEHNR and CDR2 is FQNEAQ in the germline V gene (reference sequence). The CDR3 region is CASSLVASGRDEQFF. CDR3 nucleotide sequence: TGTGCCAGCAGCTTAGTGGCTAGCGGGAGGGATGAGCAGTTCTTC. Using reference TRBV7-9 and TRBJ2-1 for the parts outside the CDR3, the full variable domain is DTGVSQNPRHKITKRGQNVTFRCDPISEHNRLYWYRQTLGQGPEFLTYFQNEAQLEKSRLLSDRFSAERPKGSFSTLEIQRTEQGDSAMYLCASSLVASGRDEQFFGPGTRLTVL.

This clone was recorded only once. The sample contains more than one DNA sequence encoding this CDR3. The CDR3 here is CASSFDRVGYTF. CDR3 coding DNA: TGTGCCAGCAGCTTCGACAGGGTCGGCTACACCTTC. The chain carries TRBV7-9 and TRBJ1-2; 7 nucleotides agree with TRBD1. J gave up 8 bases and V 3 bases, and 3 bases lay outside the gene matches. Germline assignment: CDR1 SEHNR and CDR2 FQNEAQ (reference sequence). The CDR3 contains 12 residues.

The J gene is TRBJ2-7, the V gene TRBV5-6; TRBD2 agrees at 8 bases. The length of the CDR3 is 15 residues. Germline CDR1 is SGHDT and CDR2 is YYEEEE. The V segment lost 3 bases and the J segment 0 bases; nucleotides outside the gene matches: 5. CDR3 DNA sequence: TGTGCCAGCAGCTCGGGAGGGGCTAACTCCTACGAGCAGTACTTC. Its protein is CASSSGGANSYEQYF.

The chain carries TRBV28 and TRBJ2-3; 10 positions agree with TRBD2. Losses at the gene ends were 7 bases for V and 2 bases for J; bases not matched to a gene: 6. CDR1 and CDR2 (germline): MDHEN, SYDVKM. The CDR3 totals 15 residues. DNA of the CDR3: TGTGCCAGCACCGTAGCGGGAGGATCCACAGATACGCAGTATTTT. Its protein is CASTVAGGSTDTQYF.

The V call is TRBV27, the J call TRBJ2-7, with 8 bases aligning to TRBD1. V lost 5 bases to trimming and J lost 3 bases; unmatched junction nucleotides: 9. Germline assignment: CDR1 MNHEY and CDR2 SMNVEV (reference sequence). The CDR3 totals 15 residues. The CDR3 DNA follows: TGTGCCAGCAGTACCCGACAGGGGTACCGCTACGAGCAGTACTTC. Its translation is CASSTRQGYRYEQYF.

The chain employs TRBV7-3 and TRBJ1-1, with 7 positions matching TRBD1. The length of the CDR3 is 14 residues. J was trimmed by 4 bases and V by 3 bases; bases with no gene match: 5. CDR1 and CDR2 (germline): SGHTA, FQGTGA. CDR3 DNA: TGTGCCAGCAGCTTGATGGACAGGAGCACTGAAGCTTTCTTT. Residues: CASSLMDRSTEAFF.

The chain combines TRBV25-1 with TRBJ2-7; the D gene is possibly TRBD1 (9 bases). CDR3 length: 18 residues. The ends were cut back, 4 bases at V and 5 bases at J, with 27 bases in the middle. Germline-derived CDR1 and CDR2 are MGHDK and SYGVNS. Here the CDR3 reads CASSAGTGIGGRSNEQYF. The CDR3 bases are TGTGCCAGCAGTGCCGGGACAGGGATCGGCGGGAGGTCAAACGAGCAGTACTTC.

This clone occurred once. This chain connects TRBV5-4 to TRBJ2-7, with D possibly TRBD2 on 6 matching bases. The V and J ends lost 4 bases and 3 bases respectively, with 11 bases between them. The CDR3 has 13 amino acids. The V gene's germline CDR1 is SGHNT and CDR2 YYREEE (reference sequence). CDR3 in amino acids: CASSPFSGYEQYF. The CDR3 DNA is TGTGCCAGCAGCCCCTTTAGCGGCTACGAGCAGTACTTC.

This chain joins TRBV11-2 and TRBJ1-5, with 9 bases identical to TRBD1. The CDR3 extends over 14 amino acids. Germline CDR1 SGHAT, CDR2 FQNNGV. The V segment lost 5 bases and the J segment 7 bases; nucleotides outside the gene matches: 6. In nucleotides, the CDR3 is TGTGCCAGCAGCCTGGACAGGGGAGGACAGCCCCAGCATTTT. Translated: CASSLDRGGQPQHF.